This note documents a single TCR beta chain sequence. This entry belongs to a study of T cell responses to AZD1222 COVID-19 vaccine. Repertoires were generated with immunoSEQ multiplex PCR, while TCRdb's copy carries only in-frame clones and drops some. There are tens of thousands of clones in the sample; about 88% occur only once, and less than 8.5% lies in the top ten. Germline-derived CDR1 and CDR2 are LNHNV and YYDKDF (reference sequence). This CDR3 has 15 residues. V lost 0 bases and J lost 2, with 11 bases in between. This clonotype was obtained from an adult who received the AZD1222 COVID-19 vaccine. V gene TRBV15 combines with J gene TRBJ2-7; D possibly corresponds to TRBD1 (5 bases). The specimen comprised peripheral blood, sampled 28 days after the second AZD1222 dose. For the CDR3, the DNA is TGTGCCACCAGCAGAGATTATGACAGCCCCTACGAGCAGTACTTC. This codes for CATSRDYDSPYEQYF.